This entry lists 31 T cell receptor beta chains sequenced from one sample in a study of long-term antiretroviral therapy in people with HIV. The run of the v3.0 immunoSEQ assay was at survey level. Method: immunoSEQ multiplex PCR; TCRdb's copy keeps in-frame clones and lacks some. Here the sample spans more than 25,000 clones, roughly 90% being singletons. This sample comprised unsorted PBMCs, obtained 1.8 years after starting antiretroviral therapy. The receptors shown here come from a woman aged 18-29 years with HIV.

The CDR3 here is CASSLSRTYSTDTQYF. CDR3 in DNA: TGTGCCAGCAGTTTATCGAGGACCTATAGCACAGATACGCAGTATTTT. The chain is built from TRBV27 and TRBJ2-3; D remains ambiguous. The ends were cut back, 0 bases at V and 0 bases at J, with 10 bases in the middle. The CDR3 runs 16 residues. Germline V gene lookup returns CDR1 MNHEY and CDR2 SMNVEV (reference sequence).

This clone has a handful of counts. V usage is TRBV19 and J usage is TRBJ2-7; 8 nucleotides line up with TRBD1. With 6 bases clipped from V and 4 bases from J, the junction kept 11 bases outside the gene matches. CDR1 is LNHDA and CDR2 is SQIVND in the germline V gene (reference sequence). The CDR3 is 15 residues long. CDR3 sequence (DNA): TGTGCCAGTAGCATGGCGGGACAGGCAGGGTACGAGCAGTACTTC. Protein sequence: CASSMAGQAGYEQYF.

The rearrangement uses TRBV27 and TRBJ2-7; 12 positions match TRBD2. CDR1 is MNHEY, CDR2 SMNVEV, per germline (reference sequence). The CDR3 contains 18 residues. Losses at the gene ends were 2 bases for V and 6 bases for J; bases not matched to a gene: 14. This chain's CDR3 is CASSLLPLRSGLAGEQYF. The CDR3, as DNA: TGTGCCAGCAGTTTACTCCCCTTGAGGTCGGGACTAGCGGGCGAGCAGTACTTC.

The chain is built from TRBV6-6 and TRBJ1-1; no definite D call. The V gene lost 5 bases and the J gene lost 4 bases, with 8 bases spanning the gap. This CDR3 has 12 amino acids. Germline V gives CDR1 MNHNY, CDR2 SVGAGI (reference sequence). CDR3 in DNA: TGTGCCAGCAGTGCAAGTTCCACTGAAGCTTTCTTT. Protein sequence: CASSASSTEAFF.

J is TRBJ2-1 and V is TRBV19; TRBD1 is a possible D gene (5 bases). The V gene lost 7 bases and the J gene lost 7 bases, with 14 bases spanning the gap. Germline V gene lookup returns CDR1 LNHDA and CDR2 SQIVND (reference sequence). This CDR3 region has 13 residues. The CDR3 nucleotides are TGTGCCAGTAACATTGGCAGGGTAAATGAGCAGTTCTTC. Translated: CASNIGRVNEQFF.

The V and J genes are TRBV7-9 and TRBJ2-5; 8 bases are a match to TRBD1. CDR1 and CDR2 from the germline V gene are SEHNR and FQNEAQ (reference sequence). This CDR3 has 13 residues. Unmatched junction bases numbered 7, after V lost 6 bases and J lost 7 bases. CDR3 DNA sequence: TGTGCCAGCAGAGAGACAGGGGAGAGGACCCAGTACTTC. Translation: CASRETGERTQYF.

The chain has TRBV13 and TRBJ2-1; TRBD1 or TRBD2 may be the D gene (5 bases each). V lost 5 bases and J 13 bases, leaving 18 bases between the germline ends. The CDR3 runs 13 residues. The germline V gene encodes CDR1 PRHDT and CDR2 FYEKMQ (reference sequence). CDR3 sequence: CASSPRRAGRQFF. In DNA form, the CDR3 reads TGTGCCAGCAGCCCGCGCAGGGCGGGCAGACAGTTCTTC.

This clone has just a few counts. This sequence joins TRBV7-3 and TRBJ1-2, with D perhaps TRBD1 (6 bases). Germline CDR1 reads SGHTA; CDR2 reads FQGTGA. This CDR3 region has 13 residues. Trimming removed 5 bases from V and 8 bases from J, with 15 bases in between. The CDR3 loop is CASSLLRDTGYTF. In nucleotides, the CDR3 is TGTGCCAGCAGCCTCTTGCGGGACACCGGCTACACCTTC.

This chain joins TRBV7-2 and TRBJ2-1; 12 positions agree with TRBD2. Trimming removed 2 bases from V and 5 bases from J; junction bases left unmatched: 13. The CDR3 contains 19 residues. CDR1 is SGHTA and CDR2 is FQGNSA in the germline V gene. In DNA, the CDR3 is TGTGCCAGCAGCTTACTCCGGCTAGCGGGAGGGCGAGCGGACAATGAGCAGTTCTTC. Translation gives CASSLLRLAGGRADNEQFF.

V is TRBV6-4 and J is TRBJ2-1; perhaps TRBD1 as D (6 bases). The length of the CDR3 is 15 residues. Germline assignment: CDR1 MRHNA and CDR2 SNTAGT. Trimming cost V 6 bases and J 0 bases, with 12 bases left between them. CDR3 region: CASRVDRYSYNEQFF. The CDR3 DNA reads TGTGCCAGCAGAGTCGACAGGTACTCCTACAATGAGCAGTTCTTC.

CDR3 amino acids: CARSLRLDRGVNEKLFF. The CDR3 nucleotides are TGTGCCAGAAGCTTACGACTCGACAGGGGAGTAAATGAAAAACTGTTTTTT. The chain has TRBV5-3 and TRBJ1-4, with 8 positions matching TRBD1. TRBV5-3 is an open reading frame whose function is uncertain. CDR3 length: 17 residues. V shed 2 bases and J 5 bases; nucleotides not matched to a gene: 11.

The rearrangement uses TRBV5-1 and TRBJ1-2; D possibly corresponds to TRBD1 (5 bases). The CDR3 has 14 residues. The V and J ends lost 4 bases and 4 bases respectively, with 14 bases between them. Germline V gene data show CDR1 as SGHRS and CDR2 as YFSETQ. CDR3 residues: CASSIGTGPYGYTF. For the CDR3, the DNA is TGCGCCAGCAGCATCGGCACAGGCCCCTATGGCTACACCTTC.

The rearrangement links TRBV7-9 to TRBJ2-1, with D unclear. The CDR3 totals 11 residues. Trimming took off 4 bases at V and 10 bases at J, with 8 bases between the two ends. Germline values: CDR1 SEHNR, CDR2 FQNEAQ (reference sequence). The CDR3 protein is CASSYSQEQFF. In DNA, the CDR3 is TGTGCCAGCAGCTATTCTCAAGAGCAGTTCTTC.

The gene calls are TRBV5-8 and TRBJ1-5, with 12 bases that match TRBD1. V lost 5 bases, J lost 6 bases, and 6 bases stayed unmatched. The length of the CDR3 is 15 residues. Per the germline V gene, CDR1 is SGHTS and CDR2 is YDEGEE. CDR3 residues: CASRPRDRGLQPQHF. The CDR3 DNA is TGTGCCAGCAGGCCCCGGGACAGGGGGCTTCAGCCCCAGCATTTT.

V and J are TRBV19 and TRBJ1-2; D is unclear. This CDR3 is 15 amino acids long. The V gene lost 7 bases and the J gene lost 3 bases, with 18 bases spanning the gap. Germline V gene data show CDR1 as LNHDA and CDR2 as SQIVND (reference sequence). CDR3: CASKSSGGSDYGYTF. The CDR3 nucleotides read TGTGCCAGTAAGAGTTCGGGAGGCAGCGACTATGGCTACACCTTC.

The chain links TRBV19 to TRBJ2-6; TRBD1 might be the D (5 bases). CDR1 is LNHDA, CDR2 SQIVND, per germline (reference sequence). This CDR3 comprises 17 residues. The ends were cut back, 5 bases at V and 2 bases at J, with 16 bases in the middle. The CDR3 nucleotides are TGTGCCAGTAGTCCGAAGGTCCAGGGAACTGGGGCCAACGTCCTGACTTTC. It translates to CASSPKVQGTGANVLTF.

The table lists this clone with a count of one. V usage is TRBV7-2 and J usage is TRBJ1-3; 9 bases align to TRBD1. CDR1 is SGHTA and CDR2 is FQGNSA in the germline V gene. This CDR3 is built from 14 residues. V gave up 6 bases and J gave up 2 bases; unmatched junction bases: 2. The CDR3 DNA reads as TGTGCCAGCAGGCGACAGGGGGCTGGAAACACCATATATTTT. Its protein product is CASRRQGAGNTIYF.

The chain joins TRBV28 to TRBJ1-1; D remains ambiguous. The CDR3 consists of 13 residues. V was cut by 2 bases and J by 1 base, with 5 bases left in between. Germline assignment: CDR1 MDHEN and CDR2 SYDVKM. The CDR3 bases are TGTGCCAGCAGTTTAGGGCAGAACACTGAAGCTTTCTTT. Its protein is CASSLGQNTEAFF.

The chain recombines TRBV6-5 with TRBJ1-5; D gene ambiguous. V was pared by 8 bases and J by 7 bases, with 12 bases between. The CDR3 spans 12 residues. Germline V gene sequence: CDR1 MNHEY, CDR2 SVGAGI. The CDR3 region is CASATPPQPQHF. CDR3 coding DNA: TGTGCCAGCGCCACCCCCCCCCAGCCCCAGCATTTT.

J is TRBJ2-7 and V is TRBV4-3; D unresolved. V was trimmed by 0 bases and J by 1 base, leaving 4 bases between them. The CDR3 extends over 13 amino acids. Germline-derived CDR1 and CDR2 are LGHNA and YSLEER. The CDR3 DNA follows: TGCGCCAGCAGCCAAGATCGATCCTACGAGCAGTACTTC. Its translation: CASSQDRSYEQYF.

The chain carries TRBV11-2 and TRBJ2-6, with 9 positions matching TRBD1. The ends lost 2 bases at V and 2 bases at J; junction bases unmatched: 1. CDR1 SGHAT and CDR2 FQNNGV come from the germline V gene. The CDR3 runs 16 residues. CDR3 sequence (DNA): TGTGCCAGCAGCTTAAACAGGGGGCCTGGGGCCAACGTCCTGACTTTC. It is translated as CASSLNRGPGANVLTF.

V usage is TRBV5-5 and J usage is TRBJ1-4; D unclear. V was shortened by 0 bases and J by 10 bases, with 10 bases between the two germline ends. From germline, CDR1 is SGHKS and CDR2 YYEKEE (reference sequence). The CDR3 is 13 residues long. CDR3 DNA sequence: TGTGCCAGCAGCTTGGGGGATATGGGAAAACTGTTTTTT. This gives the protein CASSLGDMGKLFF.

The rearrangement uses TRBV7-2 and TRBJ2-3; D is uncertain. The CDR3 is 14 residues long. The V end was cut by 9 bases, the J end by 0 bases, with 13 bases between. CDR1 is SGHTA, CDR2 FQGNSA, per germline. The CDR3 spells CASAPGFSTDTQYF. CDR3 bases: TGTGCCAGTGCGCCCGGCTTTAGCACAGATACGCAGTATTTT.

The CDR3 region is CASSPPNLAITDTQYF. The CDR3, as DNA: TGTGCCAGCTCACCACCTAATCTAGCGATTACAGATACGCAGTATTTT. V and J are TRBV18 and TRBJ2-3; D perhaps matches TRBD2 (6 bases). Looked up from germline, CDR1 is KGHSH and CDR2 is LQKENI. V lost 0 bases and J lost 3, with 13 bases in between. This CDR3 is built from 16 residues.

The CDR3 DNA sequence: TGTGCCACCAGCAGAGATCGGCACACAGATACGCAGTATTTT. This gives the protein CATSRDRHTDTQYF. The genes are TRBV15 and TRBJ2-3; D not resolved. Per germline, CDR1 LNHNV and CDR2 YYDKDF (reference sequence). CDR3 length: 14 residues. The germline V and J ends were trimmed by 0 bases and 2 bases, with 6 bases remaining between them.

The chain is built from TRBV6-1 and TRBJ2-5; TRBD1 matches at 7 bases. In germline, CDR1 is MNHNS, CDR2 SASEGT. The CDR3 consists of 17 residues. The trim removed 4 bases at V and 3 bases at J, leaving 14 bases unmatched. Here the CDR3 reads CASSARKLDRWKETQYF. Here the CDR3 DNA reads TGTGCCAGCAGTGCCAGAAAACTGGACAGGTGGAAAGAGACCCAGTACTTC.

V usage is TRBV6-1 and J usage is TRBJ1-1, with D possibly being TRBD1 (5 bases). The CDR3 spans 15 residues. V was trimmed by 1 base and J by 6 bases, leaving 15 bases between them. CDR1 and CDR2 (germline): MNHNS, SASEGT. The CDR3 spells CASSEELGAGAEAFF. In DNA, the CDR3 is TGTGCCAGCAGTGAAGAGCTTGGGGCAGGAGCTGAAGCTTTCTTT.

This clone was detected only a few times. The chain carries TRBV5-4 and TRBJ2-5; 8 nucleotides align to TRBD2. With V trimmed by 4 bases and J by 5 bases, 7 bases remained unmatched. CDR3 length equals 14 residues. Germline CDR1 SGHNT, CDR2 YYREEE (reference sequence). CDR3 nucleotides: TGTGCCAGCAGCCCGGGACTAGTCGGGGAGACCCAGTACTTC. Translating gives CASSPGLVGETQYF.

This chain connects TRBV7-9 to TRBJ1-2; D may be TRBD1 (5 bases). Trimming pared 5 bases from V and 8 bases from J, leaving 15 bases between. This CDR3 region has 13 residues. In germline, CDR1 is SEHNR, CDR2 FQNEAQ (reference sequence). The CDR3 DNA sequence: TGTGCCAGCAGCCCCCAGGGATCTAGCGGCTACACCTTC. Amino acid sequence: CASSPQGSSGYTF.

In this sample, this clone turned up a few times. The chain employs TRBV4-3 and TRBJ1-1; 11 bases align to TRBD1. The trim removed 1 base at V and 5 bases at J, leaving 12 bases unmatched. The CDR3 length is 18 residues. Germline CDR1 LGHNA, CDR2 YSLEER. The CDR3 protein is CASSQAGGQGARWTEAFF. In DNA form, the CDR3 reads TGCGCCAGCAGCCAAGCGGGTGGACAGGGGGCGCGATGGACTGAAGCTTTCTTT.

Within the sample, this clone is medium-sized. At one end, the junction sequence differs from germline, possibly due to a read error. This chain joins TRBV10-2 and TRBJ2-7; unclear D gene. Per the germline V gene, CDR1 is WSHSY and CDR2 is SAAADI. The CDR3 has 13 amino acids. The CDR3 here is CASKLGPSYEQYF. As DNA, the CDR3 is TGCGCCAGCAAATTAGGCCCCTCCTATGAGCAGTACTTC.